Below, 22 T cell receptor beta chains from the same sample are listed, as sequenced in a study of cytomegalovirus exposure and HLA in healthy donors. This PCR relied on a set of 60 Vbeta primers and 13 Jbeta primers. The data were produced by immunoSEQ multiplex PCR, yet TCRdb's version contains in-frame clones alone and is incomplete. The repertoire table contains tens of thousands of clones. Sample: PBMCs. Source of these receptors: a female donor in good health and CMV-seropositive.

The J gene is TRBJ2-2, the V gene TRBV4-1, with D possibly TRBD1 on 5 matching bases. Germline loops: CDR1 MGHRA, CDR2 YSYEKL. This CDR3 spans 16 amino acids. V lost 0 bases to trimming and J lost 5 bases, with 13 bases between them. Here the CDR3 DNA reads TGCGCCAGCAGCCAAGATTTTCAGGGCCGTACCGGGGAGCTGTTTTTT. Its translation: CASSQDFQGRTGELFF.

This chain joins TRBV9 and TRBJ2-1, with 11 nucleotides matching TRBD2. The CDR3 runs to 15 residues. V lost 5 bases and J lost 8; bases outside the gene matches: 9. Per the germline V gene, CDR1 is SGDLS and CDR2 is YYNGEE. CDR3 in amino acids: CASRGIAGGPHEQFF. DNA for the CDR3: TGTGCCAGCAGGGGGATAGCGGGGGGGCCGCATGAGCAGTTCTTC.

The gene calls are TRBV2 and TRBJ2-5; 9 bases map to TRBD2. Germline assignment: CDR1 SNHLY and CDR2 FYNNEI. CDR3 length equals 15 residues. The ends lost 2 bases at V and 1 base at J; junction bases unmatched: 2. In DNA form, the CDR3 reads TGTGCCAGCAGTGAATGGGGACTAGCCCAAGAGACCCAGTACTTC. Translated, it gives CASSEWGLAQETQYF.

The chain recombines TRBV28 with TRBJ2-7; maybe TRBD1 (7 bases). This CDR3 region has 14 residues. Germline CDR1 is MDHEN and CDR2 is SYDVKM. Trimming shortened V by 8 bases and J by 3 bases, and 17 bases separated the two germline ends. CDR3 nucleotides: TGTGCCAGCGGCGGGGACAGAACCGACTACGAGCAGTACTTC. Residues: CASGGDRTDYEQYF.

The V and J genes are TRBV6-5 and TRBJ2-3; 12 nucleotides align to TRBD2. The CDR3 runs to 16 residues. J was trimmed by 4 bases and V by 0 bases; bases with no gene match: 2. Germline loops: CDR1 MNHEY, CDR2 SVGAGI. The CDR3 coding sequence is TGTGCCAGCAGTTACTCGGGACTAGCGGGTGCAGATACGCAGTATTTT. Protein sequence: CASSYSGLAGADTQYF.

V gene TRBV18 combines with J gene TRBJ1-4, with TRBD1 matching 8 bases. Germline V lookup: CDR1 KGHSH, CDR2 LQKENI. The CDR3 consists of 14 residues. V shed 3 bases and J 4 bases; nucleotides not matched to a gene: 1. CDR3 sequence reads: CASSPDRVNEKLFF. CDR3 nucleotide sequence: TGTGCCAGCTCACCGGACAGGGTTAATGAAAAACTGTTTTTT.

The rearrangement uses TRBV7-9 and TRBJ2-7; D might be TRBD2 (5 bases). V was cut by 6 bases and J by 2 bases, with 14 bases left in between. Germline CDR1 is SEHNR and CDR2 is FQNEAQ (reference sequence). This CDR3 comprises 14 residues. The CDR3 reads CASRDQSRAYEQYF. The CDR3 region has the DNA TGTGCCAGCAGAGACCAGTCGAGGGCCTACGAGCAGTACTTC.

The chain joins TRBV19 to TRBJ2-7; D is unresolved. This CDR3 spans 12 amino acids. V lost 5 bases and J lost 0, with 5 bases in between. The V gene's germline CDR1 is LNHDA and CDR2 SQIVND (reference sequence). The CDR3 bases are TGTGCCAGTAGTTACAGCTCCTACGAGCAGTACTTC. Encoded protein: CASSYSSYEQYF.

The chain has TRBV18 and TRBJ1-1, with D hard to call. Germline values: CDR1 KGHSH, CDR2 LQKENI. V lost 6 bases and J lost 2, with 22 bases in between. The CDR3 is 17 residues long. CDR3 in amino acids: CASSSKRVGGGNTEAFF. The CDR3 DNA sequence: TGTGCCAGCTCTTCCAAAAGGGTGGGAGGAGGAAACACTGAAGCTTTCTTT.

The gene calls are TRBV5-6 and TRBJ2-7; 10 nucleotides line up with TRBD1. Germline V gene lookup returns CDR1 SGHDT and CDR2 YYEEEE. This CDR3 region has 15 residues. J lost 2 bases, V lost 7 bases, and 9 bases had no gene match. The CDR3 DNA is TGTGCCAGCGGACAGGGGGAAAAACTCGCCTACGAGCAGTACTTC. Residues: CASGQGEKLAYEQYF.

The rearrangement links TRBV15 to TRBJ2-4; 10 positions match TRBD1. The length of the CDR3 is 13 residues. The germline V gene encodes CDR1 LNHNV and CDR2 YYDKDF (reference sequence). V trimming: 5 bases; J trimming: 8 bases; junction bases outside the gene matches: 3. The CDR3 is CATSGQGGDIQYF. CDR3 nucleotide sequence: TGTGCCACCAGCGGACAGGGGGGCGACATTCAGTACTTC.

CDR3 in amino acids: CASVPQGAWRDEQFF. As DNA, the CDR3 is TGTGCCAGCGTACCCCAGGGGGCGTGGAGGGATGAGCAGTTCTTC. The chain uses TRBV7-9 and TRBJ2-1, with 8 nucleotides matching TRBD1. The junction had 14 bases not matched to a gene; V was cut back by 8 bases and J by 8 bases. CDR3 size: 15 residues. CDR1 and CDR2 from the germline V gene are SEHNR and FQNEAQ (reference sequence).

The CDR3 region has the DNA TGTGCCAGCAGGTTTTATGCGGGACTCACAGATACGCAGTATTTT. It translates to CASRFYAGLTDTQYF. V usage is TRBV2 and J usage is TRBJ2-3; a possible D gene is TRBD2 (6 bases). There are 15 residues in the CDR3. From germline, CDR1 is SNHLY and CDR2 FYNNEI. Trimming removed 6 bases from V and 2 bases from J, with 15 bases in between.

The chain couples TRBV29-1 to TRBJ1-1; 8 bases fit TRBD1. V was clipped by 8 bases and J by 1 base; unmatched bases: 12. The germline V gene has CDR1 SQVTM and CDR2 ANQGSEA. The CDR3 covers 15 residues. CDR3 coding DNA: TGCAGCATAAGAGAAAACAGGGGGTCGAACACTGAAGCTTTCTTT. Protein sequence: CSIRENRGSNTEAFF.

V gene TRBV6-1 combines with J gene TRBJ2-2; D unclear. The ends were cut back, 6 bases at V and 5 bases at J, with 16 bases in the middle. Germline CDR1 MNHNS, CDR2 SASEGT. The CDR3 has 15 residues. In nucleotides, the CDR3 is TGTGCCAGCAGGAGTGGGCCTACCACGACCGGGGAGCTGTTTTTT. Protein: CASRSGPTTTGELFF.

CDR3 nucleotides: TGTGCCAGCCAGGAGAACACTGAAGCTTTCTTT. Translation gives CASQENTEAFF. The chain has TRBV2 and TRBJ1-1; D is unresolved. CDR1 and CDR2 (germline): SNHLY, FYNNEI. V lost 8 bases and J lost 1, with 5 bases in between. The CDR3 extends over 11 amino acids.

The V gene is TRBV13, the J gene TRBJ1-1, with 7 bases aligning to TRBD1. V was pared by 5 bases and J by 3 bases, with 3 bases of the junction left unmatched. Germline V gene sequence: CDR1 PRHDT, CDR2 FYEKMQ (reference sequence). CDR3 length equals 13 residues. The CDR3 loop is CASSHRGDTEAFF. The CDR3 nucleotides read TGTGCCAGCAGCCACAGGGGTGACACTGAAGCTTTCTTT. The variable domain in full, completed from reference TRBV13 and TRBJ1-1, reads AAGVIQSPRHLIKEKRETATLKCYPIPRHDTVYWYQQGPGQDPQFLISFYEKMQSDKGSIPDRFSAQQFSDYHSELNMSSLELGDSALYFCASSHRGDTEAFFGQGTRLTVV.

The chain carries TRBV18 and TRBJ1-1, with 7 bases that match TRBD1. V lost 8 bases and J lost 3; bases outside the gene matches: 6. Germline CDR1 and CDR2: KGHSH and LQKENI. This CDR3 spans 13 amino acids. This chain's CDR3 is CASADREYTEAFF. The CDR3 coding sequence is TGTGCCAGCGCAGACAGGGAATACACTGAAGCTTTCTTT.

The rearrangement uses TRBV28 and TRBJ2-1, with 7 nucleotides matching TRBD2. With 3 bases clipped from V and 0 bases from J, the junction kept 8 bases outside the gene matches. The CDR3 is made up of 17 amino acids. Germline V gene sequence: CDR1 MDHEN, CDR2 SYDVKM. DNA of the CDR3: TGTGCCAGCAGTTTCCCAGAAGCGGGAAGCTCCTACAATGAGCAGTTCTTC. It encodes CASSFPEAGSSYNEQFF.

The chain links TRBV5-1 to TRBJ1-2; 10 positions agree with TRBD1. The germline V gene has CDR1 SGHRS and CDR2 YFSETQ. The CDR3 length is 15 residues. The junction had 9 bases not matched to a gene; V was cut back by 4 bases and J by 6 bases. CDR3 nucleotides: TGCGCCAGCAGCCTATTCGGGACAGGGGATGATGGCTACACCTTC. It encodes CASSLFGTGDDGYTF.

This chain uses TRBV11-3 with TRBJ2-7, with 8 bases aligning to TRBD1. V shed 4 bases and J 4 bases; nucleotides not matched to a gene: 9. The CDR3 spans 15 residues. The germline gives CDR1 SGHNT, CDR2 YENEEA. CDR3 nucleotides: TGTGCCAGCAGCTACTCTCCAGGGGGCATTTACGAGCAGTACTTC. Its protein is CASSYSPGGIYEQYF. The whole variable domain, filled in from reference TRBV11-3 and TRBJ2-7, reads EAGVVQSPRYKIIEKKQPVAFWCNPISGHNTLYWYLQNLGQGPELLIRYENEEAVDDSQLPKDRFSAERLKGVDSTLKIQPAELGDSAVYLCASSYSPGGIYEQYFGPGTRLTVT.

The V call is TRBV5-1, the J call TRBJ1-1; 8 nucleotides match TRBD1. Trimming at V came to 5 bases and at J to 1 base, leaving 4 bases not matched to a gene. This CDR3 contains 14 residues. Germline loops: CDR1 SGHRS, CDR2 YFSETQ. CDR3 sequence reads: CASSTGQGNTEAFF. The CDR3 coding sequence is TGCGCCAGCAGTACCGGACAGGGGAACACTGAAGCTTTCTTT.